This T cell receptor beta chain derives from a study of T cells after yellow fever vaccination. Study observations and caveats: Reappearing after the booster were most of the clones from primary vaccination (roughly 96% CD4, 85% to 90% CD8).

Of note for this clonotype: Its antigen remains unidentified.

The germline V gene has CDR1 SEHNR and CDR2 FQNEAQ (reference sequence). Deletions cut 4 bases from V and 6 bases from J, with 12 bases between. This CDR3 region has 13 residues. TCR cDNA, made by 5'RACE template switching, carried an added universal primer site and UMIs. TCRdb itself ran the 5' RACE reads through MiXCR, one entry per CDR3 protein. The sample shows about 340,000 distinct CDR3 sequences, over 8% of them seen only once. The sample here was PBMCs, taken on the day of the first yellow fever vaccination. This rearrangement joins TRBV7-9 to TRBJ1-2; tentative D call: TRBD1 (5 bases). This receptor was taken from a man aged 18 to 30 who received the YFV17D yellow fever vaccine. The CDR3 loop is CASSSPGKDGYTF. CDR3 coding DNA: TGTGCCAGCAGCTCCCCAGGGAAGGATGGCTACACCTTC. The full variable domain, in which reference TRBV7-9 and TRBJ1-2 provide the parts outside the CDR3, is DTGVSQNPRHKITKRGQNVTFRCDPISEHNRLYWYRQTLGQGPEFLTYFQNEAQLEKSRLLSDRFSAERPKGSFSTLEIQRTEQGDSAMYLCASSSPGKDGYTFGSGTRLTVV.